This T cell receptor (beta chain) appears in the sequencing data of a study of shared clonotypes between healthy human individuals. Study context: For every donor, three CD4 naive, three CD4 memory, two CD8 naive and one CD8 memory plates were used. Findings of the study overall: Sequencing depth was expected to influence donor clonotype sharing.

Cells designated naive CD8 were CD45RO-negative and were positively selected for CCR7, with terminally differentiated effector memory CD45RA+ cells excluded. The donors, all of them Caucasian adults, lived in Nashville, Tennessee. In the case of this clone: Antigen: not known.

The CDR3 runs 15 residues. V was pared by 4 bases and J by 0 bases, with 12 bases between. The germline V gene encodes CDR1 LGHNA and CDR2 YSLEER. Sequencing used immunoSEQ multiplex PCR; TCRdb keeps in-frame clones, though not all of them. This repertoire shows about 2 million clones, roughly 95% found once; its top ten account for roughly 1%. This TCR was sampled from a man between 18 and 29 years old in good health. The chain employs TRBV4-3 and TRBJ1-2; D is unclear. The sequencing input was naive CD8+ T cells sorted from blood. The CDR3 loop reads CASSLEKNANYGYTF. The CDR3 DNA sequence: TGCGCCAGCAGCCTAGAGAAGAATGCTAACTATGGCTACACCTTC.